The clone carrying this TCR beta chain has a handful of counts. Its cognate antigen is unknown. By quantitative 5'-RACE with molecular barcodes, the TCR beta libraries were made. TCRdb reprocessed the 5' RACE reads via MiXCR and lists one record per CDR3 protein. The table records roughly 440,000 distinct CDR3 sequences, approximately 17% of them present only once. The germline V gene encodes CDR1 SGHDT and CDR2 YYEEEE. The CDR3 loop spans 15 amino acids. The V segment lost 6 bases and the J segment 5 bases; nucleotides outside the gene matches: 10. This record comes from a study of CD8 T cells in ankylosing spondylitis. Study results and caveats: Researchers reportedly found disease-linked clones significantly enriched in matched ankylosing spondylitis synovial fluid. A motif in TCR beta, a set of 8 or 9 highly homologous variants, appeared characteristic of ankylosing spondylitis blood. Prior literature has documented some motif variants in synovial fluid and blood from reactive arthritis.

The sequencing input was blood, either unsorted or a sorted T cell fraction (not recorded which). This clonotype was sampled from a male donor with ankylosing spondylitis. The genes are TRBV5-6 and TRBJ2-5; TRBD2 matches at 10 bases. CDR3 region: CASTPRGSGRETQYF. Written as DNA, the CDR3 is TGTGCCAGCACCCCCCGAGGTAGCGGGAGGGAGACCCAGTACTTC.